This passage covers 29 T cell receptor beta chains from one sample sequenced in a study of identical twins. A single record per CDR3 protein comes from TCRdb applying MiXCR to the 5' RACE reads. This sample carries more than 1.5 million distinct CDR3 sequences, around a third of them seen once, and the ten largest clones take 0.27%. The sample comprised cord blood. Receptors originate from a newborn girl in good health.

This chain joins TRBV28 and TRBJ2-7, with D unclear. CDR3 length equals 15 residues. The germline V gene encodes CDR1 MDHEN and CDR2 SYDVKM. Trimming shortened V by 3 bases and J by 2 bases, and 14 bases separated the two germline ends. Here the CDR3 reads CASSFLHRRAYEQYF. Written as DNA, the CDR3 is TGTGCCAGCAGTTTCTTGCACAGACGAGCCTACGAGCAGTACTTC.

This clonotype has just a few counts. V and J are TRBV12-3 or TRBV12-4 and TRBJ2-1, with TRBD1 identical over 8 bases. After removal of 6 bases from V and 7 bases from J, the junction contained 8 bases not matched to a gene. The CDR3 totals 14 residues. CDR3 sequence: CASRPGQGVNEQFF. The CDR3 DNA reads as TGTGCCAGCAGACCAGGACAGGGAGTAAATGAGCAGTTCTTC.

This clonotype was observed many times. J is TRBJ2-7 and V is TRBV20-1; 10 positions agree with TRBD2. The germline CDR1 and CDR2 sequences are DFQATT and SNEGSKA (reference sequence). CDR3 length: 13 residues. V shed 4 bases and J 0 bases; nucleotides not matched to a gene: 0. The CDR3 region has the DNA TGCAGTGCTACTAGCGGGGGCTCCTACGAGCAGTACTTC. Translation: CSATSGGSYEQYF.

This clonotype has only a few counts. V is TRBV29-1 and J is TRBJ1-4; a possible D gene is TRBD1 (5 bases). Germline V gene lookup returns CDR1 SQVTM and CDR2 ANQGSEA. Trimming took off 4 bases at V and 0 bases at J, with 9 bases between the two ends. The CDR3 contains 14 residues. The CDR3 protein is CSVAGTTTNEKLFF. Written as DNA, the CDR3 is TGCAGCGTTGCGGGGACGACAACTAATGAAAAACTGTTTTTT. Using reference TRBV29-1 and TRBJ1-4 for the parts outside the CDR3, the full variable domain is SAVISQKPSRDICQRGTSLTIQCQVDSQVTMMFWYRQQPGQSLTLIATANQGSEATYESGFVIDKFPISRPNLTFSTLTVSNMSPEDSSIYLCSVAGTTTNEKLFFGSGTQLSVL.

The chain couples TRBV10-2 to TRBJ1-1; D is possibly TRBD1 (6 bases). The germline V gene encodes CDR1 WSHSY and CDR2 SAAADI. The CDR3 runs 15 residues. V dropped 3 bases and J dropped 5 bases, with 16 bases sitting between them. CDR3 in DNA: TGCGCCAGCAGTGATCCCCAGGTGAGGGGGACTGAAGCTTTCTTT. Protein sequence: CASSDPQVRGTEAFF.

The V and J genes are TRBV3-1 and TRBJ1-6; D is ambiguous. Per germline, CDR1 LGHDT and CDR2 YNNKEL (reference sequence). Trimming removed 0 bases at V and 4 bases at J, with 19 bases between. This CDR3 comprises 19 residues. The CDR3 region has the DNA TGTGCCAGCAGCCAAGAGGGCGCCTCCCTGGTGCTTTATAATTCACCCCTCCACTTT. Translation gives CASSQEGASLVLYNSPLHF.

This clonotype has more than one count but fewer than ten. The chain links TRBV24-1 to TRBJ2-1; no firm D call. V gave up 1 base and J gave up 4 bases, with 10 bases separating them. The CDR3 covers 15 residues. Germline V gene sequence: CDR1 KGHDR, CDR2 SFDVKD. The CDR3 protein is CATSDFGGPYNEQFF. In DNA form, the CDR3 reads TGTGCCACCAGTGATTTCGGCGGACCTTACAATGAGCAGTTCTTC.

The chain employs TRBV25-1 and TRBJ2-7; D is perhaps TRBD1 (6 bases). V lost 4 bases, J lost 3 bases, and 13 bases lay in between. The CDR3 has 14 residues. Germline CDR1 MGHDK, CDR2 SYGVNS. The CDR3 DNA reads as TGTGCCAGCAGTGCCCGGGACATCCTCTACGAGCAGTACTTC. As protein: CASSARDILYEQYF.

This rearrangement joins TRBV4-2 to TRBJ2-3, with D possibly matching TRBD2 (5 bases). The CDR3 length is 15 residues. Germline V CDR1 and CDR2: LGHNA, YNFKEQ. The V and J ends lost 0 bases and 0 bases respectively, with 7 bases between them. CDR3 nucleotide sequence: TGTGCCAGCAGCCAAGAGTGGAGGAGCACAGATACGCAGTATTTT. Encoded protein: CASSQEWRSTDTQYF.

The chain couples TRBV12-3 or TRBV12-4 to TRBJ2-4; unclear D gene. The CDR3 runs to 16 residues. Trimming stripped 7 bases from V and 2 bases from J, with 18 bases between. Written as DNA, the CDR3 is TGTGCCAGCACGGTAGACTTTGTCGGGCCCAAAAACATTCAGTACTTC. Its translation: CASTVDFVGPKNIQYF.

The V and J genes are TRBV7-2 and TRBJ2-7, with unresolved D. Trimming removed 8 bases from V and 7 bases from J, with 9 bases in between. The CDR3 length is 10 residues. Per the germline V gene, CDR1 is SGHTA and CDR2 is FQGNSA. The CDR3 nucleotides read TGTGCCAGCGGCTCCCGGGAGCAGTACTTC. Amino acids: CASGSREQYF.

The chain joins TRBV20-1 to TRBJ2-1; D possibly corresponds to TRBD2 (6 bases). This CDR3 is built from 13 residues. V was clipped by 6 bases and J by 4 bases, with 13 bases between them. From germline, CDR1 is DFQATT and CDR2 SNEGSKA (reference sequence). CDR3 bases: TGCAGTGCACTGGGCGGGAATTACAATGAGCAGTTCTTC. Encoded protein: CSALGGNYNEQFF.

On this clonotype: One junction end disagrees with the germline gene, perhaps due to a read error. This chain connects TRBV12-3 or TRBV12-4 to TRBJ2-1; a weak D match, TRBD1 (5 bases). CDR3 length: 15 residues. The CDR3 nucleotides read TGTGCCAGCAGTTTAGGGCCCCAGGTGGACAATGAGCGGTTCTTC. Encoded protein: CASSLGPQVDNERFF.

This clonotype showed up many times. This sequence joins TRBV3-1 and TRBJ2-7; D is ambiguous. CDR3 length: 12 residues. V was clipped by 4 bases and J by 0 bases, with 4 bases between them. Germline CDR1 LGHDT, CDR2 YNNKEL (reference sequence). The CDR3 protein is CASSRHSYEQYF. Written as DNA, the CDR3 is TGTGCCAGCAGCCGACACTCCTACGAGCAGTACTTC.

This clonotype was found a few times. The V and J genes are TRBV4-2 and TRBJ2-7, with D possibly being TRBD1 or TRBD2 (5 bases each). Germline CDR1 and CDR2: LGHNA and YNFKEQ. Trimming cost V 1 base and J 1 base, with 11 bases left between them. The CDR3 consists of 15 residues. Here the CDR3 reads CASSQAGTVSYEQYF. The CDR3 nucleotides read TGTGCCAGCAGCCAAGCGGGGACGGTTTCCTACGAGCAGTACTTC.

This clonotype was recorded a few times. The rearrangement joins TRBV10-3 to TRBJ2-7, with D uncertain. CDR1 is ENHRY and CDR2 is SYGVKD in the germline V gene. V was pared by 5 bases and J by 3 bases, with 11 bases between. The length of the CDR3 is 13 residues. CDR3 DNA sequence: TGTGCCATCAGTCTTGGGCGGAACTACGAGCAGTACTTC. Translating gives CAISLGRNYEQYF.

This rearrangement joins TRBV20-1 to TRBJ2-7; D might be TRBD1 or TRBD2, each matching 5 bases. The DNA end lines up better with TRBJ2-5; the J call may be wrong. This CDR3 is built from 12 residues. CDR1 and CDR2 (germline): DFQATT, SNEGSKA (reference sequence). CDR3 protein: CSASGDRSTQYF. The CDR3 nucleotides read TGCAGTGCTAGCGGGGACCGTTCGACCCAGTACTTC.

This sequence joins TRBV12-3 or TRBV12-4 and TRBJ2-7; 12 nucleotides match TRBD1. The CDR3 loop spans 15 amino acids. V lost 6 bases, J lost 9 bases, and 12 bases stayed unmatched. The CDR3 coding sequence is TGTGCCAGCAGCCCGCCGGGACAGGGGGCGCTTCGGCAGTACTTC. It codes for CASSPPGQGALRQYF.

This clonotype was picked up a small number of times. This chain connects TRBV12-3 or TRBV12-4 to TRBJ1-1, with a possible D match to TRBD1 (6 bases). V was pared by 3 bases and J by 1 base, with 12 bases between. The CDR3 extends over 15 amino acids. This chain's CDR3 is CASSLSDRPNTEAFF. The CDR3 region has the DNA TGTGCCAGCAGTTTGTCGGACAGACCGAACACTGAAGCTTTCTTT.

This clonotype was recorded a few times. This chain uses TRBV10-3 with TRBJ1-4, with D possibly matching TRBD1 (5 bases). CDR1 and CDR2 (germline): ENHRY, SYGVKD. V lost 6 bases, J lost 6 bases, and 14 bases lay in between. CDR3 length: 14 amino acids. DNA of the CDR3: TGTGCCATCAGGCCGAGACCGGGGCATGAAAAACTGTTTTTT. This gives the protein CAIRPRPGHEKLFF.

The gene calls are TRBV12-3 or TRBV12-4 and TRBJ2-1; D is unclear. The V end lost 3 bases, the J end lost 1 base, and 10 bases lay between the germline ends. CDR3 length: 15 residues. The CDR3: CASSLWQASYNEQFF. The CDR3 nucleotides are TGTGCCAGCAGTTTGTGGCAGGCTTCCTACAATGAGCAGTTCTTC.

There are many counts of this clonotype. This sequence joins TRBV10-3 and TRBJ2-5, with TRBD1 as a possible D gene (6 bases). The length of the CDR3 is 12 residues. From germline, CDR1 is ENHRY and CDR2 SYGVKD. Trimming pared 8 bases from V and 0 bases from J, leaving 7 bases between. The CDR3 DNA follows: TGTGCCATCGGGACACACCAAGAGACCCAGTACTTC. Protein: CAIGTHQETQYF.

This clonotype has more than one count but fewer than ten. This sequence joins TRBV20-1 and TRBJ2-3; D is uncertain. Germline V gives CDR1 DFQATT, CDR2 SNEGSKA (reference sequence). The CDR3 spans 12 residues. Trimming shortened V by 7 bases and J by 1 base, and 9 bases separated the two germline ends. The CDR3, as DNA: TGCAGTGTCCGACGGCGCACAGATACGCAGTATTTT. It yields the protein CSVRRRTDTQYF.

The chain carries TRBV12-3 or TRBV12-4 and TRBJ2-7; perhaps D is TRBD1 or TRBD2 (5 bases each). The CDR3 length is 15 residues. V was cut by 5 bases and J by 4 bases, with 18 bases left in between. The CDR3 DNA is TGTGCCAGCAGTGTCCTCATGGGGGTCGGGTACGAGCAGTACTTC. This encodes CASSVLMGVGYEQYF.

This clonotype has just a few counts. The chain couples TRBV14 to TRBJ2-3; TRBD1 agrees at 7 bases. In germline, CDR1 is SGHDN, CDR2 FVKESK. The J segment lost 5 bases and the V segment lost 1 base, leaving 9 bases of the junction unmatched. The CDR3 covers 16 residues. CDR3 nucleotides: TGTGCCAGCAGCCAAGCTTTTGGACAGGCCGGAGATACGCAGTATTTT. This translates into CASSQAFGQAGDTQYF.

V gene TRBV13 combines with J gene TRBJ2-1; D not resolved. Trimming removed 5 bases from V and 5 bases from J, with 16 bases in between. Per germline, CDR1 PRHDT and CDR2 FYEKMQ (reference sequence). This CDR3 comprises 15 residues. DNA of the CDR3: TGTGCCAGCAGCGCGTGGGTCCGCCGTCACAATGAGCAGTTCTTC. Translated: CASSAWVRRHNEQFF.

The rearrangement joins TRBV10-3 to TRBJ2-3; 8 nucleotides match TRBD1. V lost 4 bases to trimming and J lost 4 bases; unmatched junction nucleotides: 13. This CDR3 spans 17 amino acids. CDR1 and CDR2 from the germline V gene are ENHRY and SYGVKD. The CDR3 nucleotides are TGTGCCATCAGTGGGCCAACCGGGACAGGCAACGCAGATACGCAGTATTTT. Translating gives CAISGPTGTGNADTQYF.

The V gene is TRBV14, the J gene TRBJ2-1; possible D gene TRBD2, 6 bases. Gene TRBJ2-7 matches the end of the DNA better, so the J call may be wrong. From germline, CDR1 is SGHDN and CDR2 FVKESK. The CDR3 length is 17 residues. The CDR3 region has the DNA TGTGCCAGCAGCCAAGTGTCGGGAGACGGGGTATACAATGAGCAGTACTTC. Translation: CASSQVSGDGVYNEQYF.

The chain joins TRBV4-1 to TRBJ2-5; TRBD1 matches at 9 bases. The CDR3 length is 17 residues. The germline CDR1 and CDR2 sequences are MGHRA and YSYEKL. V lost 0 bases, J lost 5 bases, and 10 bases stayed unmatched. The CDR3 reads CASSQEMGQGRVETQYF. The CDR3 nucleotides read TGCGCCAGCAGCCAAGAAATGGGACAGGGTCGCGTGGAGACCCAGTACTTC.